A single T cell receptor (beta chain) is shown here with its context. It lacks a known antigen. No clone much larger than this one lies a single base away; base qualities are absent. Using the deep immunoSEQ assay, TCR CDR3 regions were amplified from genomic DNA by multiplex PCR. Extracted genomic DNA from each cell subset was distributed evenly across all wells of several immunoSEQ 96-well plates, and each plate was treated as a replicate. Each replicate PCR for sorted subsets received around 210 ng genomic DNA, equal to about 30,000 T cell genomes. Purified libraries were measured with a Qubit 3.0 fluorometer, size-checked on a Bioanalyzer 2100, and measured again with the KAPA Library Quantification kit. Every immunoSEQ 96-well plate was sequenced on a dedicated single-read 150-cycle Illumina NextSeq 550 flow cell. The source study handled its data this way. The immunoSEQ output contained only junctional sequences without quality scores, so filtering could not match that applied to full-length reads. Sequences were annotated with PyIR, a Python wrapper for IgBLAST v1.9, using IMGT germline references to assign V/J genes and CDR3. Reads were removed for weak V/J assignments (E-value above 1e-6), missing CDR3, stop codons, out-of-frame junctions, or ambiguous translated residues. V3J clonotypes were defined by identical inferred V gene, J gene, and CDR3 amino acid sequence. The percentage overlap between two repertoires was calculated by dividing the number of shared unique clonotypes by the size of the smaller repertoire. Three approaches were used to assess repertoire richness: RTK rarefaction, the Chao1 estimator, and Recon v2.1 estimates of unobserved clonotypes. Generation probabilities were computed with OLGA for all TCRbeta clonotypes obtained by the gDNA method from several donors. TCRdb provides this immuneACCESS table in a form limited to in-frame rearrangements. Some clones are lacking; in checked studies, under half of them reflect an unresolved V gene, and why the rest are absent is not known. V, J and clone size are those of that table, while D and trimming were read from the DNA. A total of 850,000 to 1,200,000 clones appear in this sample, roughly 80% of them only once. The ten largest clones take up roughly 1.4% of the sample.

CDR1 LNHDA and CDR2 SQIVND were looked up in the germline V gene (reference sequence). The CDR3 has 15 amino acids, counting the end cysteine and phenylalanine. Only CDR3 DNA remains: 45 bases, in frame from the first base. Relative to germline, V is 6 bases shorter and J is 0 bases shorter, with 15 bases between their ends. The sample is drawn from a study of shared clonotypes between healthy human individuals (dated by TCRdb to the early 2020s). Notes on the research overall: A couple of women and a few men aged 18 to 49 years were included in the cohort. To estimate repertoire size and how much clonotype sharing occurs between individuals, the study deeply sequenced the blood TCR repertoires of roughly 5 healthy adults. Libraries were prepared and TCR repertoires were sequenced by different laboratories using diverse techniques, in order to increase sequencing depth and limit assay-specific biases. Per donor, leukapheresis produced somewhere between about 0.85 and 8.9 billion PBMCs. For each donor, CD4 naive and CD4 memory were each run on three plates, CD8 naive on two plates, and CD8 memory on one plate.

Healthy HIV-negative adults with no recently reported acute infections or vaccinations were included as donors. Every donor was a Caucasian adult residing in Nashville, Tennessee, USA. Magnetic negative selection was used to enrich CD4+ T cells, after which naive cells were positively selected on CD45RA and the negative fraction became the memory subset. After blood collection by leukapheresis, PBMCs were isolated using Ficoll-Histopaque density gradient centrifugation and then cryopreserved in the vapor phase of liquid nitrogen. Analytical flow cytometry was used to check the purity and quantity of each magnetically sorted T cell population. Genomic DNA was isolated from every sorted fraction and measured by UV absorbance on a Nanodrop 2000c. What the authors observed across the whole study: Naive subsets generally had larger estimated clonotype richness than memory subsets did. Sampling was restricted to blood, and TCR repertoires in tissues likely differ from the TCR repertoires found in blood. Pairwise subsampling led to the expectation that sequencing depth would affect the degree of clonotype sharing among donors. Even with the large sequencing depth, rarefaction of the sorted-subset datasets indicated that sequencing was incomplete. Higher generation probabilities were observed for clonotypes shared by all four sorted-subset donors than for non-shared clonotypes. When a few donors were compared, the shared fraction of clonotypes was roughly 4.8% for naive CD4, 3% to 4% for naive CD8, 2% to 2.5% for memory CD4, and about 0.36% for memory CD8. Because the study included only a small number of donors, the genetic and exposure-history diversity represented was limited.

Sequenced material: memory CD4+ T cells sorted from blood. Read against the paper, the sample's cell subset or site label means: CD45RA-negative fraction. The chain is assembled from TRBV19 and TRBJ2-7; the D segment cannot be called with confidence. The origin of this receptor is a man aged 18 to 29 in good health. The CDR3 has the sequence CASRGIEAASYEQYF. The DNA sequence is TGTGCCAGTAGGGGGATCGAGGCCGCCTCCTACGAGCAGTACTTC.